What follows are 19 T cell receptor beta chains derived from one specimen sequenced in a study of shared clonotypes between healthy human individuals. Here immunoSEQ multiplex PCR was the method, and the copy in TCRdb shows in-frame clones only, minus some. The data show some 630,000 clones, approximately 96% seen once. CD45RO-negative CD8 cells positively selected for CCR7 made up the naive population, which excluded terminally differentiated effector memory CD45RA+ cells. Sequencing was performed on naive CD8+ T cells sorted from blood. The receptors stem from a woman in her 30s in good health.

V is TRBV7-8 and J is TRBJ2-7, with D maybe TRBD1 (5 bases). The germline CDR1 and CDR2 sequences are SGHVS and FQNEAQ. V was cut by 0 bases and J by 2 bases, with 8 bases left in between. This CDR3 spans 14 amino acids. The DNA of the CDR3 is TGTGCCAGCAGCTTAGCGATGGGGCCCTACGAGCAGTACTTC. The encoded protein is CASSLAMGPYEQYF.

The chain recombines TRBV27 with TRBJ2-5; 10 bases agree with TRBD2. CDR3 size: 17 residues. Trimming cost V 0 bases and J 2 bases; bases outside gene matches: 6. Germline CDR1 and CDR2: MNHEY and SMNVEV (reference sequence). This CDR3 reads CASSLSGLAGEQETQYF. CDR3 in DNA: TGTGCCAGCAGTTTATCGGGCCTAGCGGGAGAACAAGAGACCCAGTACTTC.

CDR3 protein: CASSPNPGYYEQYF. The CDR3 DNA follows: TGTGCCAGCAGTCCTAACCCCGGATACTACGAGCAGTACTTC. J is TRBJ2-7 and V is TRBV28, with unresolved D. The V gene's germline CDR1 is MDHEN and CDR2 SYDVKM. The V end was cut by 5 bases, the J end by 3 bases, with 14 bases between. CDR3 size: 14 residues.

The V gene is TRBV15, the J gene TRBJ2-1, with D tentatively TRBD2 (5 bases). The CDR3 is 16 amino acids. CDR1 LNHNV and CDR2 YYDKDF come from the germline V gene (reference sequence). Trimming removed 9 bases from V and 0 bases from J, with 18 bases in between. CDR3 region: CATSLGGPVSYNEQFF. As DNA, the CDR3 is TGTGCCACGAGTCTCGGAGGTCCCGTCTCCTACAATGAGCAGTTCTTC.

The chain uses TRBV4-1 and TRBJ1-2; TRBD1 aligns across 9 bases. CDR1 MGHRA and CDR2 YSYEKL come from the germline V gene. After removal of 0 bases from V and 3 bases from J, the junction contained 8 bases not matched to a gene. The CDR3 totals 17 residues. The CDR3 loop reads CASSQEGTGSPHYGYTF. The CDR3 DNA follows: TGCGCCAGCAGCCAAGAGGGGACAGGGAGTCCGCACTATGGCTACACCTTC.

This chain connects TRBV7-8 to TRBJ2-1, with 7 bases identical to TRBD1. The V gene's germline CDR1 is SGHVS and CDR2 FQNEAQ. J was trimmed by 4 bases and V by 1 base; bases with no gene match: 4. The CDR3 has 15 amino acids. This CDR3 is CASSLETGNYNEQFF. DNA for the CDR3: TGTGCCAGCAGCTTAGAGACAGGGAATTACAATGAGCAGTTCTTC.

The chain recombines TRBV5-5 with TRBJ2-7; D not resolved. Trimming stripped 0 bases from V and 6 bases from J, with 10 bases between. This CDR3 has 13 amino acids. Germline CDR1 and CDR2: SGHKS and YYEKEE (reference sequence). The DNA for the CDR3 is TGTGCCAGCAGCTTGGCTGGGGAAATCGAGCAGTACTTC. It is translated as CASSLAGEIEQYF.

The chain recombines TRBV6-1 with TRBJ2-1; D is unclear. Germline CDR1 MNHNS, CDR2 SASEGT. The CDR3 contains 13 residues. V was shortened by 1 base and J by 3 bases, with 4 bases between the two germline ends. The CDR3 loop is CASSEGYYNEQFF. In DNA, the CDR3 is TGTGCCAGCAGTGAAGGCTACTACAATGAGCAGTTCTTC.

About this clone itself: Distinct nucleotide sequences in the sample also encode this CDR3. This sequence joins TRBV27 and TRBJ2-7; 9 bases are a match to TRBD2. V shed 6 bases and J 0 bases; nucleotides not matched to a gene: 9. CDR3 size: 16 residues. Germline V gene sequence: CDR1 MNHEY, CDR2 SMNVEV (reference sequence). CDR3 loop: CASSPSSGVSSYEQYF. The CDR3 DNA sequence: TGTGCCAGCAGCCCCTCTAGCGGGGTGAGCTCCTACGAGCAGTACTTC.

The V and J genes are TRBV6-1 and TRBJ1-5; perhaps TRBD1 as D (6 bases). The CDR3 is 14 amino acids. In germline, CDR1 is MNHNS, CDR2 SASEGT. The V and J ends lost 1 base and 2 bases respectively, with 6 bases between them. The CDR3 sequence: CASSEDRGNQPQHF. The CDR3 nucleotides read TGTGCCAGCAGTGAAGACAGGGGCAATCAGCCCCAGCATTTT.

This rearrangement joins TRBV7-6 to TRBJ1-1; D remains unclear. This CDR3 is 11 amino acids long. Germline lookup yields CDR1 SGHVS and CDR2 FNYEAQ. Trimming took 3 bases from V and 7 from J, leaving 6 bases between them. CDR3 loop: CASSLGGEAFF. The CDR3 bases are TGTGCCAGCAGCTTGGGCGGTGAAGCTTTCTTT.

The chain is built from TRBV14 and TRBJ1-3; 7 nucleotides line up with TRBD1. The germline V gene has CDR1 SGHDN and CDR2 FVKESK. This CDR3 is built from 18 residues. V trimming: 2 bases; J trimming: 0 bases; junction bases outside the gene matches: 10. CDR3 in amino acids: CASSQYSGTVLSGNTIYF. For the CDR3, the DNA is TGTGCCAGCAGCCAATACTCCGGGACAGTCCTCTCTGGAAACACCATATATTTT. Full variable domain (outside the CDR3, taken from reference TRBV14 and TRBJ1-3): EAGVTQFPSHSVIEKGQTVTLRCDPISGHDNLYWYRRVMGKEIKFLLHFVKESKQDESGMPNNRFLAERTGGTYSTLKVQPAELEDSGVYFCASSQYSGTVLSGNTIYFGEGSWLTVV.

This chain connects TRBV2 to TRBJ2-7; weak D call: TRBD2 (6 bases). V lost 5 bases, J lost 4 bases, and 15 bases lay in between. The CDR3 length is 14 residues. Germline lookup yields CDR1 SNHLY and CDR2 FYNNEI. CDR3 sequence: CASSSGQAAYEQYF. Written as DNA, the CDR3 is TGTGCCAGCAGTAGCGGGCAGGCGGCATACGAGCAGTACTTC.

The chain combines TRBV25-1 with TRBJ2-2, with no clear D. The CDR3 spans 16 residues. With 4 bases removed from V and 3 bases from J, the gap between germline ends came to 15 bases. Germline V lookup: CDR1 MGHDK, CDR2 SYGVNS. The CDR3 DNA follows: TGTGCCAGCAGTGGGGCCTACGAACGGGACACCGGGGAGCTGTTTTTT. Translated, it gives CASSGAYERDTGELFF.

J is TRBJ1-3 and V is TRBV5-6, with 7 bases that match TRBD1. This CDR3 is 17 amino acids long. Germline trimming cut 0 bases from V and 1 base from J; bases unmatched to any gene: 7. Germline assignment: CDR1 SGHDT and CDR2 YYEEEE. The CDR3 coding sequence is TGTGCCAGCAGCTTGGCTACAGGGGCCGAGTCTGGAAACACCATATATTTT. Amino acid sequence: CASSLATGAESGNTIYF. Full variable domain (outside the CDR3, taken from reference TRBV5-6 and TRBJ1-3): DAGVTQSPTHLIKTRGQQVTLRCSPKSGHDTVSWYQQALGQGPQFIFQYYEEEERQRGNFPDRFSGHQFPNYSSELNVNALLLGDSALYLCASSLATGAESGNTIYFGEGSWLTVV.

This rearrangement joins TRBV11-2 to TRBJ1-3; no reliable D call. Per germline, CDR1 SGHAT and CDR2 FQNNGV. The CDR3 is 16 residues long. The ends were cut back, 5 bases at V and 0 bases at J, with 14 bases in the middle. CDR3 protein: CASSGIRQISGNTIYF. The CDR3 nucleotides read TGTGCCAGCAGCGGGATTAGGCAGATCTCTGGAAACACCATATATTTT.

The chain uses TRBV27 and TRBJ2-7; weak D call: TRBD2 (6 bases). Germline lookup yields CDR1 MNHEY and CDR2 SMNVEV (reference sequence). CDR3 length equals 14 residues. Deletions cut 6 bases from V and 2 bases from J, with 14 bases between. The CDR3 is CASSYVGGTYEQYF. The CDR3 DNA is TGTGCCAGCAGCTACGTGGGCGGGACCTACGAGCAGTACTTC.

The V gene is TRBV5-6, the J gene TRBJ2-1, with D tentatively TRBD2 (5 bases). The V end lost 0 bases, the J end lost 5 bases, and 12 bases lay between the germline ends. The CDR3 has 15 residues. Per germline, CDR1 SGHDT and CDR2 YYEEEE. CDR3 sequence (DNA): TGTGCCAGCAGCTTGGCGGTTAGCGCTAACAATGAGCAGTTCTTC. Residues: CASSLAVSANNEQFF.

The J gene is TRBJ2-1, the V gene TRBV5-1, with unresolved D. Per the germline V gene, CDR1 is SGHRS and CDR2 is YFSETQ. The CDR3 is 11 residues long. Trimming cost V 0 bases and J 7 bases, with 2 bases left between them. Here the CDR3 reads CASSLANEQFF. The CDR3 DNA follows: TGCGCCAGCAGCTTGGCGAATGAGCAGTTCTTC.